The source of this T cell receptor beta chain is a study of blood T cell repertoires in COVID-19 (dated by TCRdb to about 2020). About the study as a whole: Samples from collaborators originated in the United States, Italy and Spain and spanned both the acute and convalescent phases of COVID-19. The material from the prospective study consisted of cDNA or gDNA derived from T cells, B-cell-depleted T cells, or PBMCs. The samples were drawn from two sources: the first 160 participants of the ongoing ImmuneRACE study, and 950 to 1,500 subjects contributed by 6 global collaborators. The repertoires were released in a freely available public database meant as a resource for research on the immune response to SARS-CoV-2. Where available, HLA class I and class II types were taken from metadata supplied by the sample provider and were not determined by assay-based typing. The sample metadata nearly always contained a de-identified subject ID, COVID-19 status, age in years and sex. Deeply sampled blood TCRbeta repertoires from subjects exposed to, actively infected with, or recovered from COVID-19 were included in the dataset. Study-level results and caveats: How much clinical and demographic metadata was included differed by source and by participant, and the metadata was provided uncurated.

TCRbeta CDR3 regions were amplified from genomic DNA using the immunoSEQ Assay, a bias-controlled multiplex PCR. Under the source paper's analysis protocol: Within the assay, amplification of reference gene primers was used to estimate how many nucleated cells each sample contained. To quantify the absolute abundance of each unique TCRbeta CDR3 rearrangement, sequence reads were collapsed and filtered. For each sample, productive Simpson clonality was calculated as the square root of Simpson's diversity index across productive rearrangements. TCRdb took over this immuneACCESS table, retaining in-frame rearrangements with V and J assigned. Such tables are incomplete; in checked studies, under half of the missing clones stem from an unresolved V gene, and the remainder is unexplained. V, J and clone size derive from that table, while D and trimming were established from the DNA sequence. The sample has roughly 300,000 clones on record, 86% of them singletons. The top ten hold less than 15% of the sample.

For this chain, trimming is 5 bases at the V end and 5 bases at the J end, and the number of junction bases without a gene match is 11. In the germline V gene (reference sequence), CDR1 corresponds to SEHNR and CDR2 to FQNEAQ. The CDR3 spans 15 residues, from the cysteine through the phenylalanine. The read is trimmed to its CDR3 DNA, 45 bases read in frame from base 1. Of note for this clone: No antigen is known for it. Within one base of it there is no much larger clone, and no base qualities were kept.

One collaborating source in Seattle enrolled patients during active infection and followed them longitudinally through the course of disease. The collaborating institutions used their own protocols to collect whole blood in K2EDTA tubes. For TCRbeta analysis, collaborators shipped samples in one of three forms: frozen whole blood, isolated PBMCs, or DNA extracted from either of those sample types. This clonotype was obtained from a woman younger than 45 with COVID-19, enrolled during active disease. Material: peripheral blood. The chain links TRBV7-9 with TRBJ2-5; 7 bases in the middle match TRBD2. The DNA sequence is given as TGTGCCAGCAGCCAGAGTGGGGGGGAATGGGAGACCCAGTACTTC. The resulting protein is CASSQSGGEWETQYF.